These T cell receptor beta chains were read from a single sample in a study of shared clonotypes between healthy human individuals. Profiling relied on immunoSEQ multiplex PCR, and the TCRdb table lists in-frame clones only, not all of them. The table shows approximately 1.5 million clones, with 98% occurring only once. The sequenced sample consisted of naive CD4+ T cells sorted from blood. These receptor sequences come from a man aged 30-40 years in good health. CDR3s leave out the opening cysteine and the closing phenylalanine or tryptophan.

j_call	v_call	cdr3_aa
TRBJ1-1	TRBV2	ASSTRQLNTEAF
TRBJ2-3	TRBV7-9	ASSHPTGITDTQY
TRBJ2-3	TRBV19	ASSVDRVGTDTQY
TRBJ2-1	TRBV7-8	ASSLVAGRGYNEQF
TRBJ2-7	TRBV2	ASIRSPREQY
TRBJ2-1	TRBV20-1	SAGPYEQF
TRBJ2-5	TRBV7-6	ASSPAPLSTETQY
TRBJ2-7	TRBV4-1	ASSRDLASHSYEQY
TRBJ2-7	TRBV5-8	ASSLVGTSLY
TRBJ2-7	TRBV9	ASSVAPPHEQY
TRBJ1-5	TRBV13	ASSLYRTGDSNQPQH
TRBJ1-5	TRBV19	ASRLMNHEQPQH
TRBJ2-7	TRBV7-3	ASSLFSGYEQY
TRBJ2-3	TRBV7-2	ASSLDYTDTQY
TRBJ2-6	TRBV5-4	ASSQGDSSALT
TRBJ2-7	TRBV5-4	ASSPGGGLVSYEQY